The rows below give T cell receptor beta chains drawn from one sample of a study of blood T cells in healthy people across ages. Via MiXCR, TCRdb re-called the 5' RACE reads, giving one row per CDR3 protein. This repertoire shows over 1.5 million distinct CDR3 sequences, around 50% found once; its top ten account for less than 2.5%. The sequenced sample consisted of blood. These receptors were taken from a middle-aged woman in good health. The CDR3 runs from the conserved cysteine through the conserved F or W. Each record gives: clone size, J gene, D gene, V gene, CDR3 protein, CDR3 DNA. D genes are given only for firm matches. For some rows the clone size is stated as once, few or many, or as a class when expanded; others skip it.

size: NA; J: TRBJ2-1; D: TRBD2; V: TRBV7-3; CDR3: CASSLRGGQSSYNEQFF; DNA: TGTGCCAGCAGCTTGCGGGGGGGCCAAAGCTCCTACAATGAGCAGTTCTTC
size: NA; J: TRBJ2-1; D: NA; V: TRBV4-3; CDR3: CASSQRQNSYNEQFF; DNA: TGCGCCAGCAGCCAGAGACAGAATTCCTACAATGAGCAGTTCTTC
size: few; J: TRBJ2-6; D: NA; V: TRBV7-9; CDR3: CASSIGVGQRSGANVLTF; DNA: TGTGCCAGCAGTATTGGCGTAGGGCAACGCTCTGGGGCCAACGTCCTGACTTTC
size: NA; J: TRBJ2-1; D: NA; V: TRBV5-1; CDR3: CASSPNDRGGENEQFF; DNA: TGCGCCAGCAGCCCCAACGACAGGGGAGGGGAGAATGAGCAGTTCTTC
size: NA; J: TRBJ1-4; D: TRBD1; V: TRBV2; CDR3: CASRNRGGTTNEKLFF; DNA: TGTGCCAGCAGGAACAGGGGGGGGACAACTAATGAAAAACTGTTTTTT
size: few; J: TRBJ2-1; D: TRBD2; V: TRBV9; CDR3: CASSVDPRGVNNEQFF; DNA: TGTGCCAGCAGCGTAGACCCGCGGGGGGTAAACAATGAGCAGTTCTTC
size: NA; J: TRBJ1-2; D: TRBD1; V: TRBV6-5; CDR3: CASRWDRGEGGYTF; DNA: TGTGCCAGCAGATGGGACAGGGGGGAAGGTGGCTACACCTTC
size: NA; J: TRBJ2-7; D: NA; V: TRBV6-5; CDR3: CASKRENPYEQYF; DNA: TGTGCCAGTAAAAGGGAAAACCCCTACGAGCAGTACTTC
size: few; J: TRBJ2-1; D: NA; V: TRBV24-1; CDR3: CATSDQGAAEQFF; DNA: TGTGCCACCAGTGATCAGGGAGCGGCTGAGCAGTTCTTC
size: NA; J: TRBJ2-3; D: TRBD2; V: TRBV4-1; CDR3: CASSQRAAGGAPDTQYF; DNA: TGCGCCAGCAGCCAGCGCGCAGCGGGGGGCGCCCCAGATACGCAGTATTTT
size: NA; J: TRBJ2-3; D: NA; V: TRBV28; CDR3: CASSEPRVTQYF; DNA: TGTGCCAGCAGTGAACCGCGAGTAACGCAGTATTTT
size: NA; J: TRBJ2-3; D: NA; V: TRBV5-1; CDR3: CASTRDSLGDTQYF; DNA: TGCGCCAGCACCCGGGACTCACTCGGCGATACGCAGTATTTT
size: few; J: TRBJ2-6; D: NA; V: TRBV5-5; CDR3: CASSLPKVSGANVLTF; DNA: TGTGCCAGCAGCTTGCCCAAGGTTTCTGGGGCCAACGTCCTGACTTTC
size: NA; J: TRBJ2-3; D: TRBD2; V: TRBV7-8; CDR3: CASSSVRAGGRTDTQYF; DNA: TGTGCCAGCAGCTCCGTCAGGGCGGGGGGGCGGACAGATACGCAGTATTTT
size: NA; J: TRBJ2-7; D: NA; V: TRBV20-1; CDR3: CSARGSGHLFYEQYF; DNA: TGCAGTGCTAGGGGGTCCGGACACCTATTCTACGAGCAGTACTTC
size: NA; J: TRBJ1-1; D: NA; V: TRBV24-1; CDR3: CATSRDINTEAFF; DNA: TGTGCCACCAGTCGGGACATAAACACTGAAGCTTTCTTT
size: NA; J: TRBJ1-2; D: NA; V: TRBV9; CDR3: CGSSVASSGYTF; DNA: TGTGGCAGCAGCGTAGCTTCCTCTGGCTACACCTTC
size: NA; J: TRBJ2-7; D: NA; V: TRBV20-1; CDR3: CSARDSSGAYEQYF; DNA: TGCAGTGCTAGAGATTCGAGCGGCGCCTACGAGCAGTACTTC
size: once; J: TRBJ2-7; D: TRBD2; V: TRBV7-9; CDR3: CASSFGTTAYEQYF; DNA: TGTGCCAGCAGCTTCGGGACTACCGCCTACGAGCAGTACTTC
size: NA; J: TRBJ2-1; D: TRBD1; V: TRBV20-1; CDR3: CSAPKTGARNEQFF; DNA: TGCAGTGCACCTAAGACAGGGGCCCGCAATGAGCAGTTCTTC
size: NA; J: TRBJ2-3; D: NA; V: TRBV20-1; CDR3: CSASHWAPGRDTQYF; DNA: TGCAGTGCTAGCCATTGGGCCCCGGGGCGGGATACGCAGTATTTT
size: few; J: TRBJ1-5; D: NA; V: TRBV12-3/TRBV12-4; CDR3: CASSRYTRDQPQHF; DNA: TGTGCCAGCAGTCGATATACGAGAGATCAGCCCCAGCATTTT
size: NA; J: TRBJ2-5; D: NA; V: TRBV10-2; CDR3: CASSKAGRGETQYF; DNA: TGCGCCAGCAGTAAGGCAGGGAGAGGAGAGACCCAGTACTTC
size: few; J: TRBJ2-5; D: NA; V: TRBV5-1; CDR3: CASSPGLSAQETQYF; DNA: TGCGCCAGCAGCCCAGGACTGAGCGCGCAAGAGACCCAGTACTTC
size: NA; J: TRBJ2-7; D: NA; V: TRBV28; CDR3: CASSNSVYEQYF; DNA: TGTGCCAGCAGTAACTCCGTCTACGAGCAGTACTTC
size: NA; J: TRBJ1-2; D: TRBD1; V: TRBV4-2; CDR3: CASSQDPGQVYGYTF; DNA: TGTGCCAGCAGCCAAGATCCGGGACAGGTGTATGGCTACACCTTC
size: NA; J: TRBJ1-1; D: TRBD1; V: TRBV18; CDR3: CASSAGQGMGYTEAFF; DNA: TGTGCCAGCTCAGCCGGACAGGGAATGGGCTACACTGAAGCTTTCTTT
size: many; J: TRBJ2-7; D: TRBD2; V: TRBV12-3/TRBV12-4; CDR3: CASSLGGEGYEQYF; DNA: TGTGCCAGCAGTTTAGGGGGGGAGGGCTACGAGCAGTACTTC
size: NA; J: TRBJ2-3; D: NA; V: TRBV14; CDR3: CASNRDWVDTQYF; DNA: TGTGCCAGCAACCGGGACTGGGTGGATACGCAGTATTTT
size: NA; J: TRBJ2-7; D: TRBD2; V: TRBV24-1; CDR3: CATVEGTSRYEQYF; DNA: TGTGCCACCGTAGAAGGGACTAGTCGTTACGAGCAGTACTTC
size: NA; J: TRBJ1-5; D: NA; V: TRBV6-2/TRBV6-3; CDR3: CASSYSSMTQHF; DNA: TGTGCCAGCAGTTACTCGAGTATGACCCAGCATTTT
size: NA; J: TRBJ1-1; D: NA; V: TRBV11-1; CDR3: CASSWPEGGTNTEAFF; DNA: TGTGCCAGCAGCTGGCCCGAGGGAGGGACGAACACTGAAGCTTTCTTT
size: few; J: TRBJ2-3; D: NA; V: TRBV20-1; CDR3: CSARGMEERSTDTQYF; DNA: TGCAGTGCTAGAGGTATGGAAGAGCGGTCCACAGATACGCAGTATTTT
size: NA; J: TRBJ2-6; D: NA; V: TRBV12-3/TRBV12-4; CDR3: CTSSGELSPNGANVLTF; DNA: TGTACCAGCAGTGGGGAACTGTCGCCGAATGGGGCCAACGTCCTGACTTTC
size: NA; J: TRBJ2-1; D: TRBD2; V: TRBV28; CDR3: CASRLLAGGKGSYNEQFF; DNA: TGTGCCAGCAGGCTACTAGCGGGGGGGAAGGGCTCCTACAATGAGCAGTTCTTC
size: NA; J: TRBJ2-7; D: NA; V: TRBV27; CDR3: CASSFETGAYEQYF; DNA: TGTGCCAGCAGTTTTGAGACAGGTGCCTACGAGCAGTACTTC
size: NA; J: TRBJ2-1; D: NA; V: TRBV24-1; CDR3: CATSDHGMEGWANEQFF; DNA: TGTGCCACCAGTGATCACGGGATGGAGGGTTGGGCCAATGAGCAGTTCTTC